The rows below give T cell receptor beta chains drawn from one sample of a study of shared clonotypes between healthy human individuals. Libraries were prepared by immunoSEQ multiplex PCR; TCRdb keeps only in-frame clonotypes and omits some of them. The data hold 70,000 to 95,000 clones, with around 57% observed a single time. Sequencing input: memory CD8+ T cells sorted from blood. Receptor source: a man aged 25 to 45 in good health. Both conserved end residues are part of each CDR3. A D gene is named only where the DNA matches it firmly. Expanded clones are given a class, and other clones once, few, many or no size at all.

>TRBV6-5|NA|TRBJ2-7|NA
CASPSYYEQYF
TGTGCCAGCCCAAGTTACTACGAGCAGTACTTC
>TRBV28|NA|TRBJ1-3|NA
CATTPILSGNTIYF
TGTGCCACCACACCCATCCTCTCTGGAAACACCATATATTTT
>TRBV21-1|few|TRBJ1-1|NA
CASSNQYKYRDRRNTEAFF
TGTGCCAGCAGCAACCAATATAAGTATCGGGACAGAAGAAACACTGAAGCTTTCTTT
>TRBV9|few|TRBJ2-1|NA
CASSPGTPRDEQFF
TGTGCCAGCAGCCCCGGGACCCCGAGGGATGAGCAGTTCTTC
>TRBV4-1|many|TRBJ2-1|NA
CASSQEKAGLGEQFF
TGCGCCAGCAGCCAAGAAAAAGCAGGCCTTGGAGAGCAGTTCTTC
>TRBV6-6|NA|TRBJ2-7|NA
CASRSLDYEQYF
TGTGCCAGCAGATCCCTCGACTACGAGCAGTACTTC
>TRBV2|NA|TRBJ1-1|TRBD1
CASSPQGSTFF
TGTGCCAGCAGCCCACAGGGGTCGACTTTCTTT
>TRBV14|few|TRBJ1-2|NA
CASDTGRHGYTF
TGTGCCAGCGACACAGGGAGGCATGGCTACACCTTC
>TRBV15|NA|TRBJ1-3|NA
CATSSKGNTIYF
TGTGCCACCAGCAGTAAAGGAAACACCATATATTTT
>TRBV7-6|NA|TRBJ2-7|NA
CASSLGPKYEQYF
TGTGCCAGCAGCTTGGGACCGAAATACGAGCAGTACTTC
>TRBV5-1|NA|TRBJ1-4|NA
CASSFSGTDNEKLFF
TGCGCCAGCAGCTTTTCCGGGACGGACAATGAAAAACTGTTTTTT
>TRBV5-1|NA|TRBJ2-5|TRBD2
CASSPGLAGPETQYF
TGCGCCAGCAGCCCCGGACTAGCGGGACCAGAGACCCAGTACTTC